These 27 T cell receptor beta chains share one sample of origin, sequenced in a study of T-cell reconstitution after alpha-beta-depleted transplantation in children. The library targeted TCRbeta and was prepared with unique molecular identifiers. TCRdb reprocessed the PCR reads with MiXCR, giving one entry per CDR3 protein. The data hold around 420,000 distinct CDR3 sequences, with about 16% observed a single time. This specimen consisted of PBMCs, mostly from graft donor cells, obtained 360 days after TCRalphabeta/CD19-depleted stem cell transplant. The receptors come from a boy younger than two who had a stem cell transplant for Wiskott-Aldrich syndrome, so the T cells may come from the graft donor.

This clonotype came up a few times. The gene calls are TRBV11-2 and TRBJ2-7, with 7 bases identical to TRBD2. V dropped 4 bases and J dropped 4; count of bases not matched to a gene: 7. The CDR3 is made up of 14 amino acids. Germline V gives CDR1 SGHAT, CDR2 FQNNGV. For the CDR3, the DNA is TGTGCCAGCAGCTCGCGGGGGTTGGTTTACGAGCAGTACTTC. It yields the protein CASSSRGLVYEQYF.

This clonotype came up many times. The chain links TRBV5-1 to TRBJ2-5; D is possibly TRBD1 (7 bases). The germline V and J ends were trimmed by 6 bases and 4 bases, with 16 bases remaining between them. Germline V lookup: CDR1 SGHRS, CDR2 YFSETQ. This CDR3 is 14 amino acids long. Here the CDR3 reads CASNTEGALETQYF. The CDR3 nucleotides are TGCGCCAGCAACACGGAGGGGGCCTTAGAGACCCAGTACTTC. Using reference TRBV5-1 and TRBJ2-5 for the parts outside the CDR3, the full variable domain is KAGVTQTPRYLIKTRGQQVTLSCSPISGHRSVSWYQQTPGQGLQFLFEYFSETQRNKGNFPGRFSGRQFSNSRSEMNVSTLELGDSALYLCASNTEGALETQYFGPGTRLLVL.

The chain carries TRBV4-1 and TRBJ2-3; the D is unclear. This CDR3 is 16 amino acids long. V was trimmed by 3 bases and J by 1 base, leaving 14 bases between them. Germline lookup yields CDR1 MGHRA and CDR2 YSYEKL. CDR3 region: CASSQGPFARTDTQYF. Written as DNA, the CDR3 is TGCGCCAGCAGCCAGGGCCCCTTCGCTCGCACAGATACGCAGTATTTT.

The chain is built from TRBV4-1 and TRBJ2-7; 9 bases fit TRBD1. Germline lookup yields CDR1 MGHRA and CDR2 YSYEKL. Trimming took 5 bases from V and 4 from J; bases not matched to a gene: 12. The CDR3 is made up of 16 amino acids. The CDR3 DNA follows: TGCGCCAGCAGCTTAACGGCCGGGACAGGGTCTTACGAGCAGTACTTC. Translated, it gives CASSLTAGTGSYEQYF.

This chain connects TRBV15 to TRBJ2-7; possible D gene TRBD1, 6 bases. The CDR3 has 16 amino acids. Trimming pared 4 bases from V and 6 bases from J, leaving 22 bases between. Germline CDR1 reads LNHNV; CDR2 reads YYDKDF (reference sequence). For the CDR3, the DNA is TGTGCCACCAGCACGGACAGTGGCAGCCCCTTGGGCGAGCAGTACTTC. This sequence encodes CATSTDSGSPLGEQYF.

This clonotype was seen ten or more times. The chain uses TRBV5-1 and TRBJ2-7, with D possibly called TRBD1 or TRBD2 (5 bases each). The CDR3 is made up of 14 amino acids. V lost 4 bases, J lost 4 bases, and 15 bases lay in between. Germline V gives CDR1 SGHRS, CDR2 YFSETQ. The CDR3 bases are TGCGCCAGCAGCCCTGACAGAGGGGCTTACGAGCAGTACTTC. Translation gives CASSPDRGAYEQYF. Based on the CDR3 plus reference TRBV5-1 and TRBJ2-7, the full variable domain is KAGVTQTPRYLIKTRGQQVTLSCSPISGHRSVSWYQQTPGQGLQFLFEYFSETQRNKGNFPGRFSGRQFSNSRSEMNVSTLELGDSALYLCASSPDRGAYEQYFGPGTRLTVT.

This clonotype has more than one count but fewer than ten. CDR3 sequence: CATSDSRLAGGLRDTQYF. CDR3 nucleotide sequence: TGTGCCACCAGTGATTCTCGACTAGCGGGAGGATTACGAGATACGCAGTATTTT. The chain combines TRBV24-1 with TRBJ2-3, with TRBD2 identical over 13 bases. Germline lookup yields CDR1 KGHDR and CDR2 SFDVKD. V was pared by 2 bases and J by 5 bases, with 9 bases of the junction left unmatched. The CDR3 runs 18 residues.

CDR3 coding DNA: TGTGCCAGCAGCTTATATTCCTCGGCGGAGACCGGGGAGCTGTTTTTT. It encodes CASSLYSSAETGELFF. The chain links TRBV7-8 to TRBJ2-2; D call uncertain. Per germline, CDR1 SGHVS and CDR2 FQNEAQ. The CDR3 has 16 residues. The V gene lost 2 bases and the J gene lost 5 bases, with 15 bases spanning the gap.

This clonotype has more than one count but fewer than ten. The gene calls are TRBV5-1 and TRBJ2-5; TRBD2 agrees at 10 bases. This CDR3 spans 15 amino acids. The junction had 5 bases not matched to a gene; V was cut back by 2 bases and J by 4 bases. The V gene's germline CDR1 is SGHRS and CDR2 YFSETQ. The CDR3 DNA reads TGCGCCAGCAGCTTAAGCGGGGGGGCCCCAGAGACCCAGTACTTC. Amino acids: CASSLSGGAPETQYF.

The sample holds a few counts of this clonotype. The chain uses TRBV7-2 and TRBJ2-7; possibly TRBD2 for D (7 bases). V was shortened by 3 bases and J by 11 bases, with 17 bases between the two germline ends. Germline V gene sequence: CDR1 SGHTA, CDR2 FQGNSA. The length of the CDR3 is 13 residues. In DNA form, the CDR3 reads TGTGCCAGCAGCTTTAGCTCCGGGGGGCACAAGTACTTC. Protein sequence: CASSFSSGGHKYF.

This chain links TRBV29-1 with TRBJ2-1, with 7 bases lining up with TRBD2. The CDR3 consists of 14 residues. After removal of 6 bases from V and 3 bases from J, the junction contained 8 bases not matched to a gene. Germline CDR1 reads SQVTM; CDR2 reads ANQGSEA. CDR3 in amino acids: CSVVGPGGYNEQFF. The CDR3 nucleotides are TGCAGCGTCGTGGGCCCGGGAGGCTACAATGAGCAGTTCTTC.

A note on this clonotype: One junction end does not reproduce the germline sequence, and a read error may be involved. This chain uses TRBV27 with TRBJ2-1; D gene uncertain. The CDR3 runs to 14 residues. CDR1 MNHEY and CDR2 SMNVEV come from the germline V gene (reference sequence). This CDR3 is CASSLFRGYNEQFF. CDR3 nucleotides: TGTGCCAGCAGCTTATTCCGAGGCTACAATGAGCAGTTCTTC.

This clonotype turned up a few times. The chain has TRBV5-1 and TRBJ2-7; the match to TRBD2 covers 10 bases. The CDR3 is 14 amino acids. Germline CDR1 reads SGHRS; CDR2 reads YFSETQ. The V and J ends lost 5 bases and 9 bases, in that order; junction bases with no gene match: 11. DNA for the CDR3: TGCGCCAGCAGACGTACTAGCGGGGTAGCTGGGCAGTACTTC. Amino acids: CASRRTSGVAGQYF.

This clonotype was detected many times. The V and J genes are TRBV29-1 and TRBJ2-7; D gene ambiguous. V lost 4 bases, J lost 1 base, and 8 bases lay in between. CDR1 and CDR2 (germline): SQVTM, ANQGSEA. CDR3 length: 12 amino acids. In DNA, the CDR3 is TGCAGCGTTGGTTCCTTTTCCTACGAGCAGTACTTC. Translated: CSVGSFSYEQYF.

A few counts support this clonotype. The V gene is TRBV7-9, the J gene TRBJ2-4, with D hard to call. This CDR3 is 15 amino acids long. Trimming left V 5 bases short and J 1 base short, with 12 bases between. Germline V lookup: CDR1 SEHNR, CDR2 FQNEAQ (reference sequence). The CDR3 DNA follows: TGTGCCAGCAGCCCCTCTAAACTTGCCAAAAACATTCAGTACTTC. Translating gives CASSPSKLAKNIQYF. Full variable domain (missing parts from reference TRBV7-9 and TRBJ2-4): DTGVSQNPRHKITKRGQNVTFRCDPISEHNRLYWYRQTLGQGPEFLTYFQNEAQLEKSRLLSDRFSAERPKGSFSTLEIQRTEQGDSAMYLCASSPSKLAKNIQYFGAGTRLSVL.

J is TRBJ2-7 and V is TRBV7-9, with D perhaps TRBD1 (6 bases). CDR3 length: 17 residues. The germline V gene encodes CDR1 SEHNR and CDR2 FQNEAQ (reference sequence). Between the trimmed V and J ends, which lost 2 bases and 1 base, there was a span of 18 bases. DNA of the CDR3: TGTGCCAGCAGCTTACCCTGGTGGACAGCCGATTCCTACGAGCAGTACTTC. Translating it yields CASSLPWWTADSYEQYF.

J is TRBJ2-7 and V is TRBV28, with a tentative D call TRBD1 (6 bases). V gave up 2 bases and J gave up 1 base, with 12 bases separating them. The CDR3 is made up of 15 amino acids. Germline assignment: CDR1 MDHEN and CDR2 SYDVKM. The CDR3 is CASSLPGTMSYEQYF. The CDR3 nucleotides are TGTGCCAGCAGTTTACCCGGGACAATGTCCTACGAGCAGTACTTC.

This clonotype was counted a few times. The CDR3 DNA sequence: TGTGCCAGCAGCTCAGGGTGGTCCGAAGCCAAAAACATTCAGTACTTC. It yields the protein CASSSGWSEAKNIQYF. This chain uses TRBV7-9 with TRBJ2-4; D is possibly TRBD1 (5 bases). The germline V and J ends were trimmed by 4 bases and 0 bases, with 13 bases remaining between them. CDR1 is SEHNR, CDR2 FQNEAQ, per germline (reference sequence). This CDR3 has 16 amino acids.

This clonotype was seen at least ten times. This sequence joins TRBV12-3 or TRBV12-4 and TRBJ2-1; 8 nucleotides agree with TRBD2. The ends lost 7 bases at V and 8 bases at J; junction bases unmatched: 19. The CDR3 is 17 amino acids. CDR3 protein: CASTQFRAGVGMYEQFF. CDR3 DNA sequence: TGTGCCAGCACCCAGTTCCGAGCGGGAGTGGGTATGTATGAGCAGTTCTTC.

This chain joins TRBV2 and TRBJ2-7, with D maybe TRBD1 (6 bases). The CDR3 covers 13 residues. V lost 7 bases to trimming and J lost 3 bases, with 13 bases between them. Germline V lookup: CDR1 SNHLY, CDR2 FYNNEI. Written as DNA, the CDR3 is TGTGCCAGCACCGGACAGCCGATCTACGAGCAGTACTTC. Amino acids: CASTGQPIYEQYF.

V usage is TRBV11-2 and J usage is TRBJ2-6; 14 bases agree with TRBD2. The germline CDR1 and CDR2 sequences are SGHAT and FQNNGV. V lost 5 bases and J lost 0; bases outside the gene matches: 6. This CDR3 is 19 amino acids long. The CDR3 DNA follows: TGTGCCAGCAGCCTTCGGACTAGCGGGAGGATCTCTGGGGCCAACGTCCTGACTTTC. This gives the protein CASSLRTSGRISGANVLTF.

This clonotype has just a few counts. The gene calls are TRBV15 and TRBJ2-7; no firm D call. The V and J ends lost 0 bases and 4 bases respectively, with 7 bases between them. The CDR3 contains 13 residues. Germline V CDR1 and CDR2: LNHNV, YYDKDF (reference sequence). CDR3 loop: CATSRDHGYEQYF. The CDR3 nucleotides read TGTGCCACCAGCAGAGATCATGGGTACGAGCAGTACTTC.

CDR3 DNA: TGTGCCAGCAGCTTAGGGGGGACTAGACAAGAGACCCAGTACTTC. Translated, it gives CASSLGGTRQETQYF. The chain uses TRBV7-7 and TRBJ2-5, with TRBD2 matching 8 bases. The trim removed 1 base at V and 2 bases at J, leaving 3 bases unmatched. The CDR3 sequence is 15 residues long. Per the germline V gene, CDR1 is SSHAT and CDR2 is FNYEAQ (reference sequence).

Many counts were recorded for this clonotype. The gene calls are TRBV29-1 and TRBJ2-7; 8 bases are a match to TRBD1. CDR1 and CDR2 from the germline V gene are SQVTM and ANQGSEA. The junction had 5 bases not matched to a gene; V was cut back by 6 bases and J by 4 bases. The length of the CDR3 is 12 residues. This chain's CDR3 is CSVKQGVYEQYF. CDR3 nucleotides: TGCAGCGTCAAACAGGGGGTTTACGAGCAGTACTTC.

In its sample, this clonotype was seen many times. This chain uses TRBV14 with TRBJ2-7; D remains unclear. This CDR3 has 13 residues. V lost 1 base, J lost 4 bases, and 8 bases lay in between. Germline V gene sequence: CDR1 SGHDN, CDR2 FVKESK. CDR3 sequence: CASSQGSGYEQYF. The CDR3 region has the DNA TGTGCCAGCAGCCAAGGCTCGGGTTACGAGCAGTACTTC.

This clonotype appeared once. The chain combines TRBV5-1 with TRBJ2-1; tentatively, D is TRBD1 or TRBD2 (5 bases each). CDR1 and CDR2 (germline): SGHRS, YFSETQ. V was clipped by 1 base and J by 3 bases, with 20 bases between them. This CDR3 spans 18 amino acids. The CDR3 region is CASSLPTGAVRNYNEQFF. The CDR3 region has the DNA TGCGCCAGCAGCTTGCCGACCGGGGCAGTGAGAAACTACAATGAGCAGTTCTTC.

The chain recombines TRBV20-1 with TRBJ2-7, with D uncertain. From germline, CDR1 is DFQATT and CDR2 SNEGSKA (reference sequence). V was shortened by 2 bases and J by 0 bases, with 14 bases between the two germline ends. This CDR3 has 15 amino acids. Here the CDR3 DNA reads TGCAGTGCTAGAAAGTCGCGGTACCTCTCCTACGAGCAGTACTTC. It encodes CSARKSRYLSYEQYF.